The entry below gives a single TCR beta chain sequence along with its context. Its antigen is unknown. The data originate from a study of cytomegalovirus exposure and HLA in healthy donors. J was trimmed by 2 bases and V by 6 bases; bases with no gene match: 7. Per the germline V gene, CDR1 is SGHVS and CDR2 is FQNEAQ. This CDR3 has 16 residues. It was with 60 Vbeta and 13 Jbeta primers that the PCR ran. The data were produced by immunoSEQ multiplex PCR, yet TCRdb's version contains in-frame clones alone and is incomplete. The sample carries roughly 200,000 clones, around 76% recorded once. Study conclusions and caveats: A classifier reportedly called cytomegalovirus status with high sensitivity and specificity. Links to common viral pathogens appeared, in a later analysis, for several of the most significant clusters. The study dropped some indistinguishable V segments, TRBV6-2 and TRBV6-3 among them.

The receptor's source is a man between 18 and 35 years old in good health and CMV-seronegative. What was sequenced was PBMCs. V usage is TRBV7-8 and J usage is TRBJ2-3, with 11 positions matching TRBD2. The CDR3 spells CASSTTSGSFTDTQYF. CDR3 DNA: TGTGCCAGCAGTACTACTAGCGGGAGTTTCACAGATACGCAGTATTTT. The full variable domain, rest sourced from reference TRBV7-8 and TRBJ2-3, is GAGVSQSPRYKVAKRGQDVALRCDPISGHVSLFWYQQALGQGPEFLTYFQNEAQLDKSGLPSDRFFAERPEGSVSTLKIQRTQQEDSAVYLCASSTTSGSFTDTQYFGPGTRLTVL.